Listed below are T cell receptor beta chains from one sample, sequenced in a study of shared clonotypes between healthy human individuals. Clones were read by immunoSEQ multiplex PCR, and TCRdb kept only the in-frame ones, dropping some. The repertoire holds some 2,100,000 clones, more than 85% seen once, with 1.5% to 2% in the top ten. Input material: naive CD8+ T cells from PBMCs. These receptors all stem from a man aged 18 to 29 in good health. Some clones in this sample may be carry-over from other donors' samples. Each CDR3 is given with its conserved first and last residue. Fields, in order: J gene, V gene, D gene, clone size, CDR3 DNA, CDR3 protein. The D gene is left open where the match is weak. Some rows have no size entry. The others give once, few or many, or a class for an expanded clone.

TRBJ1-1	TRBV29-1	TRBD1	.	TGCAGCGTCAGGACAGGGGGCGCCGGTGAAGCTTTCTTT	CSVRTGGAGEAFF
TRBJ2-5	TRBV25-1	.	.	TGTGCCAGCAGTACCCGCCAAACTCTGGCAGTCCAAGAGACCCAGTACTTC	CASSTRQTLAVQETQYF
TRBJ2-1	TRBV9	TRBD2	.	TGTGCCAGCAGCGTAGGTTCTAGCGGGAGCTTTAATGAGCAGTTCTTC	CASSVGSSGSFNEQFF
TRBJ2-2	TRBV28	.	.	TGTGCCAGCAGTTTATCTGGGGTAAACACCGGGGAGCTGTTTTTT	CASSLSGVNTGELFF
TRBJ2-1	TRBV7-8	TRBD2	.	TGTGCCAGCAGCCCAGGACTAGCGGGGGCCATCTCCTACAATGAGCAGTTCTTC	CASSPGLAGAISYNEQFF
TRBJ2-1	TRBV7-6	TRBD2	.	TGTGCCAGCAGCCCGACTAGCGGGTTTTACAATGAGCAGTTCTTC	CASSPTSGFYNEQFF
TRBJ2-3	TRBV7-9	.	.	TGTGCCAGCAGCTTAGGCAGCACAGATACGCAGTATTTT	CASSLGSTDTQYF
TRBJ2-4	TRBV7-9	.	.	TGTGCCAGCAGCTTAGACGGGCACGGGGCCAAAAACATTCAGTACTTC	CASSLDGHGAKNIQYF
TRBJ2-7	TRBV27	.	.	TGTGCCAGCAGTTTATACGGACCCTCCTACGAGCAGTACTTC	CASSLYGPSYEQYF
TRBJ2-3	TRBV9	TRBD2	.	TGTGCCAGCAGCGGTGGCGGGAGAACAGATACGCAGTATTTT	CASSGGGRTDTQYF
TRBJ2-1	TRBV25-1	.	.	TGTGCCAGCAGTGAGCCCCGGGGCCTCTACAATGAGCAGTTCTTC	CASSEPRGLYNEQFF
TRBJ2-5	TRBV27	TRBD1	.	TGTGCCAGCAGCGATACAGGGGGCGCGTTGGACCAGTACTTC	CASSDTGGALDQYF
TRBJ2-7	TRBV6-1	TRBD1	.	TGTGCCAGCAGAGCGACAGGGGCCCCCTACGAGCAGTACTTC	CASRATGAPYEQYF
TRBJ2-5	TRBV29-1	TRBD2	.	TGCAGCGTTGACCCCATTGGCGGGAGTGGGAAGACCCAGTACTTC	CSVDPIGGSGKTQYF
TRBJ1-5	TRBV25-1	TRBD1	.	TGTGCCAGCAGTGAAAGGGGGCCAAATCAGCCCCAGCATTTT	CASSERGPNQPQHF
TRBJ1-1	TRBV4-1	.	.	TGCGCCAGCAGCCAAGTTGGCCATAACACTGAAGCTTTCTTT	CASSQVGHNTEAFF
TRBJ2-1	TRBV14	.	.	TGTGCCAGCAGCTACAGGGTTAGCTCCTACAATGAGCAGTTCTTC	CASSYRVSSYNEQFF
TRBJ2-3	TRBV27	TRBD2	.	TGTGCCAGCAGTTTACGACTAGCGGGAGGCACAGATACGCAGTATTTT	CASSLRLAGGTDTQYF
TRBJ2-5	TRBV5-1	.	.	TGCGCCAGCAGCTTAGAAGGCGGGATCCGAGAGACCCAGTACTTC	CASSLEGGIRETQYF
TRBJ2-2	TRBV27	TRBD2	.	TGTGCCAGCAGTTTACTAGCGGGCCTCACCGGGGAGCTGTTTTTT	CASSLLAGLTGELFF
TRBJ1-5	TRBV6-5	TRBD1	.	TGTGCCAGCAGTAAACAGGGGAAAGGCAATCAGCCCCAGCATTTT	CASSKQGKGNQPQHF
TRBJ1-3	TRBV7-9	.	.	TGTGCCAGCAGCTTACTGAACTCTGGAAACACCATATATTTT	CASSLLNSGNTIYF
TRBJ2-5	TRBV6-5	.	.	TGTGCCAGCAGCCGAAGACCTAGCGCGCAAGAGACCCAGTACTTC	CASSRRPSAQETQYF
TRBJ2-1	TRBV5-6	TRBD1	.	TGTGCCAGCAGCTTGGCCGGGACAGGGGGCTCCTACAATGAGCAGTTCTTC	CASSLAGTGGSYNEQFF
TRBJ2-1	TRBV27	TRBD1	once	TGTGCCAGCAGTACCCATTTACAGGGGAATGAGCAGTTCTTC	CASSTHLQGNEQFF
TRBJ2-7	TRBV7-6	.	.	TGTGCCAGCAGCTTAGCTGGCGCGGGACTGTCCTACGAGCAGTACTTC	CASSLAGAGLSYEQYF
TRBJ2-7	TRBV18	.	.	TGTGCCAGCTCACCTCGGGGCTCCCCCTACGAGCAGTACTTC	CASSPRGSPYEQYF
TRBJ2-5	TRBV19	TRBD2	.	TGTGCCAGTAGTATGTCGTGGGAGGGCCGGGGAACCCAGTACTTC	CASSMSWEGRGTQYF
TRBJ2-7	TRBV19	.	once	TGTGCCACGGGTACACGGAGCTCCTACGAGCAGTACTTC	CATGTRSSYEQYF
TRBJ1-4	TRBV27	.	.	TGTGCCAGCAGTCCTACAGGGATGGCTAATGAAAAACTGTTTTTT	CASSPTGMANEKLFF
TRBJ2-1	TRBV11-2	.	.	TGTGCCAGCAGCTTAGGATCTGGTGGATACAATGAGCAGTTCTTC	CASSLGSGGYNEQFF
TRBJ2-2	TRBV7-9	TRBD2	.	TGTGCCAGCAGCTTAGAAACCGGGAGGGCCTTCGGGGAGCTGTTTTTT	CASSLETGRAFGELFF
TRBJ2-5	TRBV14	.	once	TGTGCCAGCAGCCAAGATGTAGAGACCCAGTACTTC	CASSQDVETQYF
TRBJ1-4	TRBV30	TRBD1	.	TGTGCCTGGGGACCGGGACAGGGGTTGGAAAAACTGTTTTTT	CAWGPGQGLEKLFF
TRBJ2-7	TRBV5-8	TRBD2	.	TGTGCCAGCAGCTCCAGGCGGGGGGCAACCTACGAGCAGTACTTC	CASSSRRGATYEQYF
TRBJ2-3	TRBV9	TRBD1	.	TGTGCCAGCAGCGCCAGGGACAGCTACACAGATACGCAGTATTTT	CASSARDSYTDTQYF
TRBJ2-7	TRBV13	.	.	TGTGCCAGCAGCTTCAACAGAGCCTACGAGCAGTACTTC	CASSFNRAYEQYF
TRBJ2-5	TRBV29-1	.	.	TGCAGCGTTGAACCCCCGTACCAAGAGACCCAGTACTTC	CSVEPPYQETQYF
TRBJ2-1	TRBV5-1	TRBD1	.	TGCGCCAGCAGCTTGGCCAGGGGGCCCTACAATGAGCAGTTCTTC	CASSLARGPYNEQFF
TRBJ1-1	TRBV19	.	few	TGTGCCAGTAGTATCTGGTTGTCGGAGGTAGCTTTCTTT	CASSIWLSEVAFF
TRBJ1-6	TRBV30	.	.	TGTGCCTGGATGACGGGCTATAATTCACCCCTCCACTTT	CAWMTGYNSPLHF
TRBJ2-7	TRBV7-9	TRBD1	.	TGTGCCAGCAGCTTCTCGGGTAGGCAGGGGGCTTCCACCTACGAGCAGTACTTC	CASSFSGRQGASTYEQYF
TRBJ2-1	TRBV2	TRBD2	.	TGTGCCAGCAGTAGAGGACTAGCGGGAGTCCACAATGAGCAGTTCTTC	CASSRGLAGVHNEQFF
TRBJ1-2	TRBV15	TRBD1	.	TGTGCCACCAGCAGGGCCAGGGGTTACAGGGGAGGCTACACCTTC	CATSRARGYRGGYTF